Below, 20 T cell receptor beta chains from the same sample are listed, as sequenced in a study of T-cell memory formation after mild COVID-19. TCRdb processed the 5' RACE reads anew with MiXCR; each CDR3 protein has one entry. Of 470,000 or so distinct CDR3 sequences in the sample, approximately 20% were seen once. Sequenced input: PBMCs or a T cell subset sorted from them (not recorded which). Source of these receptors: an adult woman who had mild COVID-19 (a few samples of this study predate the infection). Cell type and time point are not known.

This clonotype was observed a handful of times. The chain has TRBV7-2 and TRBJ1-5; the D is unclear. Trimming pared 5 bases from V and 2 bases from J, leaving 10 bases between. This CDR3 has 14 residues. CDR1 SGHTA and CDR2 FQGNSA come from the germline V gene. The CDR3 region has the DNA TGTGCCAGCAGCCCCCAGTGGGGCAATCAGCCCCAGCATTTT. This translates into CASSPQWGNQPQHF. The whole variable domain, remainder taken from reference TRBV7-2 and TRBJ1-5, is GAGVSQSPSNKVTEKGKDVELRCDPISGHTALYWYRQSLGQGLEFLIYFQGNSAPDKSGLPSDRFSAERTGGSVSTLTIQRTQQEDSAVYLCASSPQWGNQPQHFGDGTRLSIL.

This rearrangement joins TRBV6-2 or TRBV6-3 to TRBJ2-3; perhaps TRBD2 as D (5 bases). The V gene lost 7 bases and the J gene lost 4 bases, with 12 bases spanning the gap. CDR3 length: 13 amino acids. CDR1 MNHEY and CDR2 SVGEGT come from the germline V gene. CDR3 nucleotide sequence: TGTGCCAGCACCGAACCGGGGTCAGATACGCAGTATTTT. This encodes CASTEPGSDTQYF.

This clonotype was picked up a small number of times. This sequence joins TRBV6-2 or TRBV6-3 and TRBJ2-5; 7 positions agree with TRBD2. From germline, CDR1 is MNHEY and CDR2 SVGEGT. This CDR3 has 14 residues. V was clipped by 4 bases and J by 1 base; unmatched bases: 3. CDR3 coding DNA: TGTGCCAGCAGTTCCCCTAGCGGCCAAGAGACCCAGTACTTC. It yields the protein CASSSPSGQETQYF.

This chain uses TRBV12-3 or TRBV12-4 with TRBJ1-2, with 10 positions matching TRBD1. The CDR3 has 14 residues. Germline trimming cut 5 bases from V and 7 bases from J; bases unmatched to any gene: 7. The DNA of the CDR3 is TGTGCCAGCAGTCCGGGACAGGGGAGCTCTGGCTACACCTTC. Translated, it gives CASSPGQGSSGYTF.

This clonotype turned up a few times. The genes are TRBV29-1 and TRBJ1-4; D possibly corresponds to TRBD1 (5 bases). The CDR3 is made up of 17 amino acids. With 3 bases removed from V and 4 bases from J, the gap between germline ends came to 21 bases. The germline V gene has CDR1 SQVTM and CDR2 ANQGSEA. The CDR3 is CSVEALGALRGNEKLFF. In DNA, the CDR3 is TGCAGCGTTGAGGCCTTAGGAGCCCTTAGGGGTAATGAAAAACTGTTTTTT.

The chain has TRBV19 and TRBJ2-5; no clear D. In germline, CDR1 is LNHDA, CDR2 SQIVND (reference sequence). V lost 7 bases and J 6 bases, leaving 9 bases between the germline ends. This CDR3 is 11 amino acids long. This chain's CDR3 is CASTKRQTQYF. The CDR3 region has the DNA TGTGCCAGTACCAAACGGCAGACCCAGTACTTC.

The V and J genes are TRBV15 and TRBJ1-1; maybe TRBD1 (6 bases). Germline V lookup: CDR1 LNHNV, CDR2 YYDKDF (reference sequence). This CDR3 contains 14 residues. Trimming removed 5 bases from V and 4 bases from J, with 14 bases in between. DNA for the CDR3: TGTGCCACCAGCTCCGCGGGGGCAAGCACTGAAGCTTTCTTT. Encoded protein: CATSSAGASTEAFF.

The chain has TRBV20-1 and TRBJ1-3; D is unresolved. The CDR3 totals 19 residues. CDR1 and CDR2 from the germline V gene are DFQATT and SNEGSKA (reference sequence). Trimming shortened V by 0 bases and J by 3 bases, and 24 bases separated the two germline ends. The CDR3 sequence: CSARDPSAGQFSGGNTIYF. CDR3 nucleotides: TGCAGTGCTAGAGATCCCTCGGCAGGCCAATTCTCGGGTGGAAACACCATATATTTT.

V gene TRBV25-1 combines with J gene TRBJ2-5; 7 nucleotides line up with TRBD2. Per germline, CDR1 MGHDK and CDR2 SYGVNS. V dropped 6 bases and J dropped 6; count of bases not matched to a gene: 7. The CDR3 consists of 13 residues. DNA of the CDR3: TGTGCCAGCAGCCATACGGGAGGACAGACCCAGTACTTC. Its translation is CASSHTGGQTQYF.

The CDR3 sequence is CASSFPANYGYTF. For the CDR3, the DNA is TGTGCCAGCAGCTTTCCGGCTAACTATGGCTACACCTTC. This chain links TRBV5-6 with TRBJ1-2; no clear D gene. The CDR3 consists of 13 residues. The germline CDR1 and CDR2 sequences are SGHDT and YYEEEE. The V and J ends lost 2 bases and 0 bases respectively, with 5 bases between them. Full variable domain (remainder filled in from reference TRBV5-6 and TRBJ1-2): DAGVTQSPTHLIKTRGQQVTLRCSPKSGHDTVSWYQQALGQGPQFIFQYYEEEERQRGNFPDRFSGHQFPNYSSELNVNALLLGDSALYLCASSFPANYGYTFGSGTRLTVV.

The V gene is TRBV27, the J gene TRBJ1-2, with 7 positions matching TRBD1. The V segment lost 6 bases and the J segment 6 bases; nucleotides outside the gene matches: 4. The CDR3 runs to 12 residues. Germline lookup yields CDR1 MNHEY and CDR2 SMNVEV (reference sequence). CDR3 in DNA: TGTGCCAGCAGACAGGGGTTTCATGGCTACACCTTC. The encoded protein is CASRQGFHGYTF.

Only a few counts were recorded for this clonotype. The V call is TRBV7-2, the J call TRBJ1-1, with TRBD1 matching over 8 bases. Trimming removed 4 bases from V and 5 bases from J; junction bases left unmatched: 9. CDR1 is SGHTA and CDR2 is FQGNSA in the germline V gene. The CDR3 runs to 15 residues. The CDR3 nucleotides are TGTGCCAGCAGCTCACAGTGGACAGGGAGGACTGAAGCTTTCTTT. This encodes CASSSQWTGRTEAFF.

This clonotype was seen ten or more times. The chain combines TRBV27 with TRBJ2-3, with D possibly being TRBD1 (5 bases). The CDR3 is 15 amino acids. Germline V gives CDR1 MNHEY, CDR2 SMNVEV (reference sequence). The V end lost 9 bases, the J end lost 6 bases, and 22 bases lay between the germline ends. The CDR3: CASRVSQVFLDTQYF. The CDR3 region has the DNA TGTGCCAGTAGAGTATCACAGGTGTTCCTGGATACGCAGTATTTT.

This clonotype was seen ten or more times. The gene calls are TRBV6-6 and TRBJ2-5; 8 nucleotides align to TRBD1. J gave up 4 bases and V 5 bases, and 0 bases lay outside the gene matches. The length of the CDR3 is 12 residues. The germline CDR1 and CDR2 sequences are MNHNY and SVGAGI (reference sequence). The CDR3 here is CASSGQGETQYF. The CDR3 DNA reads as TGTGCCAGCAGTGGACAGGGAGAGACCCAGTACTTC.

In its sample, this clonotype was seen a few times. This chain connects TRBV18 to TRBJ2-3, with D tentatively TRBD1 or TRBD2 (5 bases each). V was trimmed by 0 bases and J by 4 bases, leaving 14 bases between them. Germline V lookup: CDR1 KGHSH, CDR2 LQKENI. The CDR3 is made up of 16 amino acids. The CDR3 region has the DNA TGTGCCAGCTCACCACCGGGCAGGGACGTGGCAGATACGCAGTATTTT. Translating it yields CASSPPGRDVADTQYF. The full variable domain, rest sourced from reference TRBV18 and TRBJ2-3, is NAGVMQNPRHLVRRRGQEARLRCSPMKGHSHVYWYRQLPEEGLKFMVYLQKENIIDESGMPKERFSAEFPKEGPSILRIQQVVRGDSAAYFCASSPPGRDVADTQYFGPGTRLTVL.

CDR3 DNA: TGCGCCAGCAGCCGAAGAAACCTGACCCTCCGCCGGGCCTACAATGAGCAGTTCTTC. It is translated as CASSRRNLTLRRAYNEQFF. The genes are TRBV4-3 and TRBJ2-1, with D hard to call. Germline values: CDR1 LGHNA, CDR2 YSLEER. Trimming pared 4 bases from V and 2 bases from J, leaving 24 bases between. This CDR3 has 19 amino acids.

The chain combines TRBV12-3 or TRBV12-4 with TRBJ1-1; D not certain. The CDR3 contains 11 residues. V lost 8 bases, J lost 1 base, and 5 bases lay in between. CDR3 residues: CASLGNTEAFF. As DNA, the CDR3 is TGTGCCAGCCTAGGGAACACTGAAGCTTTCTTT.

This clonotype has at least ten counts. The chain is built from TRBV4-1 and TRBJ2-2; D not certain. The CDR3 totals 15 residues. Germline V lookup: CDR1 MGHRA, CDR2 YSYEKL. The ends were cut back, 1 base at V and 0 bases at J, with 6 bases in the middle. The CDR3 nucleotides read TGCGCCAGCAGCCAAGGAACCGCGAACACCGGGGAGCTGTTTTTT. Translating it yields CASSQGTANTGELFF.

V usage is TRBV18 and J usage is TRBJ1-2, with a tentative D call TRBD1 (5 bases). The CDR3 is 15 residues long. Germline CDR1 is KGHSH and CDR2 is LQKENI. Trimming left V 0 bases short and J 8 bases short, with 16 bases between. CDR3 amino acids: CASSPPGPARAGYTF. The CDR3 DNA follows: TGTGCCAGCTCACCACCGGGGCCAGCCCGCGCCGGCTACACCTTC.

This clonotype was counted ten times or more. The chain recombines TRBV5-1 with TRBJ2-7; TRBD2 matches at 11 bases. The CDR3 runs to 14 residues. Trimming took 4 bases from V and 3 from J; bases not matched to a gene: 3. Looked up from germline, CDR1 is SGHRS and CDR2 is YFSETQ. DNA for the CDR3: TGCGCCAGCAGCCTAGCGGGAGGAAACTACGAGCAGTACTTC. It codes for CASSLAGGNYEQYF.